A selection of T cell receptor beta chains follows, all from one sample in a study of T cells after yellow fever vaccination. Using its own MiXCR run on the 5' RACE reads, TCRdb lists one record per CDR3 protein. The sample has around 310,000 distinct CDR3 sequences, approximately 4% seen once. Material: PBMCs, obtained 15 days after the yellow fever booster vaccination. These receptors all come from a man between 18 and 35 years old who received the YFV17D yellow fever vaccine. The CDR3 runs from the conserved cysteine through the conserved F or W. The order of the fields is V gene, D gene, J gene, clone size, CDR3 protein, CDR3 DNA. D genes are given only for firm matches. Size is omitted from some rows. Given values are once, few, many or a class for expanded clones.

>TRBV27|NA|TRBJ1-5|few
CASSYRDNQPQHF
TGTGCCAGCAGTTACAGGGACAATCAGCCCCAGCATTTT
>TRBV7-6|NA|TRBJ2-3|few
CASSLVVAATDTQYF
TGTGCCAGCAGCTTAGTGGTAGCCGCAACAGATACGCAGTATTTT
>TRBV6-1|TRBD1|TRBJ2-5|NA
CAIGQVRAETQYF
TGTGCCATTGGACAGGTACGGGCAGAGACCCAGTACTTC
>TRBV14|TRBD2|TRBJ2-5|few
CASSITSGGPWETQYF
TGTGCCAGCAGCATTACTAGCGGGGGGCCATGGGAGACCCAGTACTTC
>TRBV13|TRBD1|TRBJ2-5|many
CASSLRTGKETQYF
TGTGCCAGCAGCTTAAGGACAGGAAAAGAGACCCAGTACTTC
>TRBV9|NA|TRBJ2-5|many
CASSVNGRIGETQYF
TGTGCCAGCAGCGTCAACGGCCGAATCGGGGAGACCCAGTACTTC
>TRBV6-2/TRBV6-3|NA|TRBJ1-2|few
CASKGGLSNYGYTF
TGTGCCAGCAAAGGGGGACTTTCTAACTATGGCTACACCTTC
>TRBV6-6|TRBD1|TRBJ2-6|NA
CASSSGTGQSGANVLTF
TGTGCCAGCAGCTCCGGGACAGGGCAGTCTGGGGCCAACGTCCTGACTTTC
>TRBV7-9|NA|TRBJ1-2|NA
CASSLGSYYGYTF
TGTGCCAGCAGCTTAGGTAGTTACTATGGCTACACCTTC
>TRBV5-1|NA|TRBJ2-3|NA
CASSPRGGALDTQYF
TGCGCCAGCAGCCCTCGAGGTGGGGCACTAGATACGCAGTATTTT
>TRBV5-1|NA|TRBJ1-4|many
CASSPPGTTNEKLFF
TGCGCCAGCAGCCCCCCCGGGACAACTAATGAAAAACTGTTTTTT
>TRBV25-1|NA|TRBJ2-1|few
CASSESGYNEQFF
TGTGCCAGCAGTGAATCCGGATACAATGAGCAGTTCTTC
>TRBV7-2|NA|TRBJ1-4|many
CASSLNPTNEKLFF
TGTGCCAGCAGCTTAAACCCAACTAATGAAAAACTGTTTTTT